Listed below are T cell receptor beta chains from one sample, sequenced in a study of regulatory T cells in long-lasting Graves disease. TCRdb re-called the multiplex PCR reads through MiXCR, storing one row per CDR3 protein. The repertoire holds under 300,000 distinct CDR3 sequences, with around 16% as singletons. The source was peripheral blood mononuclear cells (PBMCs), collected at new diagnosis, from a patient treated with antithyroid drugs. The receptors shown here come from a female donor with Graves disease. CDR3s include the opening cysteine and the closing phenylalanine or tryptophan. Fields, in order: clone size, CDR3 length, J gene, D gene, V gene, CDR3 protein, CDR3 DNA. The D gene is left open where the match is weak. For some rows the clone size is stated as once, few or many, or as a class when expanded; others skip it.

many,18,TRBJ2-7,TRBD2,TRBV6-1,CASTATSGRVSRPYEQYF,TGTGCCAGCACCGCGACTAGCGGGAGGGTCTCGAGGCCCTACGAGCAGTACTTC
many,14,TRBJ2-7,NA,TRBV11-2,CASSLTPSSYEQYF,TGTGCCAGCAGCTTAACTCCCTCTTCCTACGAGCAGTACTTC
many,11,TRBJ1-5,NA,TRBV27,CATGGNQPQHF,TGTGCCACCGGTGGGAATCAGCCCCAGCATTTT
once,17,TRBJ2-1,NA,TRBV7-2,CASSLGSLGGAYNEQFF,TGTGCCAGCAGCTTAGGCAGCCTCGGTGGGGCTTACAATGAGCAGTTCTTC
many,13,TRBJ1-5,NA,TRBV15,CAVRQDTGHAQHF,TGTGCCGTCCGGCAGGACACGGGACATGCCCAGCATTTT
NA,15,TRBJ2-3,TRBD2,TRBV2,CASNLAGGATDTQYF,TGTGCCAGCAACCTAGCGGGAGGGGCGACAGATACGCAGTATTTT
many,16,TRBJ2-1,NA,TRBV24-1,CATSDPGRSSYNEQFF,TGTGCCACCAGTGATCCGGGACGGAGCTCCTACAATGAGCAGTTCTTC
few,16,TRBJ2-2,NA,TRBV5-1,CASSLAWGAGTGELFF,TGCGCCAGCAGCTTGGCCTGGGGGGCCGGCACCGGGGAGCTGTTTTTT
many,17,TRBJ2-6,NA,TRBV6-1,CASSDGGWRSGANVLTF,TGTGCCAGCAGTGATGGGGGCTGGCGTTCTGGGGCCAACGTCCTGACTTTC
few,12,TRBJ2-7,TRBD2,TRBV19,CASNRAGGEQYF,TGTGCCAGTAATAGAGCGGGAGGCGAGCAGTACTTC
many,15,TRBJ1-2,TRBD1,TRBV7-2,CASSLDGGTAGGYTF,TGTGCCAGCAGCTTAGATGGCGGGACAGCTGGAGGCTACACCTTC
many,15,TRBJ2-2,TRBD2,TRBV30,CAWSEKRENTGELFF,TGTGCCTGGAGTGAAAAGCGGGAGAACACCGGGGAGCTGTTTTTT
many,16,TRBJ2-4,NA,TRBV12-3/TRBV12-4,CASSSTSRVAKNIQYF,TGTGCCAGCAGTTCTACCTCCAGGGTAGCCAAAAACATTCAGTACTTC
many,16,TRBJ2-1,TRBD2,TRBV20-1,CSARDTRGRRDNEQFF,TGCAGTGCTAGAGATACCCGCGGGAGACGCGACAATGAGCAGTTCTTC
many,15,TRBJ2-7,TRBD2,TRBV28,CASSLGLAGVKAQYF,TGTGCCAGCAGTTTAGGACTAGCGGGAGTAAAGGCGCAGTACTTC
NA,14,TRBJ2-5,NA,TRBV11-2,CASSFVPHEETQYF,TGTGCCAGCAGCTTTGTCCCCCACGAGGAGACCCAGTACTTC
many,14,TRBJ2-3,NA,TRBV5-5,CASSPTGAGDTQYF,TGTGCCAGCAGCCCTACAGGGGCGGGGGATACGCAGTATTTT
NA,16,TRBJ2-5,TRBD2,TRBV9,CASSVVAGGGTETQYF,TGTGCCAGCAGCGTAGTAGCGGGAGGGGGCACGGAGACCCAGTACTTC
many,13,TRBJ1-1,NA,TRBV29-1,CSVGQSMNTEAFF,TGCAGCGTTGGACAGAGTATGAACACTGAAGCTTTCTTT
many,16,TRBJ2-1,TRBD2,TRBV5-8,CASSLEGLATYNEQFF,TGTGCCAGCAGCTTGGAAGGACTAGCGACCTACAATGAGCAGTTCTTC
many,14,TRBJ2-7,NA,TRBV11-2,CASSLGLQALEQYF,TGTGCCAGCAGCTTGGGACTCCAGGCGCTCGAGCAGTACTTC
NA,14,TRBJ2-1,NA,TRBV29-1,CSVEAGPEASEQFF,TGCAGCGTTGAGGCGGGGCCTGAAGCTAGTGAGCAGTTCTTC
many,14,TRBJ1-5,NA,TRBV20-1,CSARVGNSNQPQHF,TGCAGTGCTAGAGTAGGGAATAGCAATCAGCCCCAGCATTTT
many,15,TRBJ2-3,TRBD1,TRBV2,CASSWDRVRTDTQYF,TGTGCCAGCAGTTGGGACAGGGTGAGAACAGATACGCAGTATTTT
many,12,TRBJ1-1,NA,TRBV20-1,CSATGEETEAFF,TGCAGTGCTACAGGAGAGGAGACTGAAGCTTTCTTT
many,14,TRBJ1-2,TRBD1,TRBV2,CASRAGTGSDGYTF,TGTGCCAGCAGAGCCGGGACAGGATCCGATGGCTACACCTTC
many,16,TRBJ1-6,TRBD1,TRBV20-1,CSAKGTEPLKNSPLHF,TGCAGTGCTAAAGGGACAGAACCCCTTAAGAATTCACCCCTCCACTTT
few,15,TRBJ2-2,NA,TRBV6-1,CASSPSPRNTGELFF,TGTGCCAGCAGTCCTTCACCCAGGAACACCGGGGAGCTGTTTTTT
many,15,TRBJ2-1,NA,TRBV6-5,CASSFPGSSYNEQFF,TGTGCCAGCAGTTTTCCAGGGAGCTCCTACAATGAGCAGTTCTTC
many,17,TRBJ2-5,TRBD2,TRBV3-1,CASSQVAGGRLQETQYF,TGTGCCAGCAGCCAAGTGGCCGGCGGGAGGCTTCAAGAGACCCAGTACTTC
many,14,TRBJ2-7,TRBD2,TRBV7-9,CASTSSGRAYEQYF,TGTGCCAGCACCTCTAGCGGGAGAGCCTACGAGCAGTACTTC
NA,15,TRBJ2-1,NA,TRBV7-8,CASGPATTAYNEQFF,TGTGCCAGCGGCCCGGCCACTACCGCCTACAATGAGCAGTTCTTC
few,16,TRBJ1-4,NA,TRBV15,CATSDEAKGVYEKLFF,TGTGCCACCAGCGACGAAGCGAAGGGGGTGTATGAAAAACTGTTTTTT
NA,15,TRBJ2-2,NA,TRBV5-1,CASSLASGGTGELFF,TGCGCCAGCAGCTTGGCCTCAGGGGGGACCGGGGAGCTGTTTTTT
NA,12,TRBJ2-5,NA,TRBV24-1,CATSDLSETQYF,TGTGCCACCAGTGATTTGTCTGAGACCCAGTACTTC
few,13,TRBJ1-2,NA,TRBV28,CASSLTLSYGYTF,TGTGCCAGCAGTTTAACCCTTTCCTATGGCTACACCTTC
many,15,TRBJ1-4,NA,TRBV20-1,CSAREPGPHNEKLFF,TGCAGTGCTAGAGAACCGGGACCGCATAATGAAAAACTGTTTTTT
NA,13,TRBJ2-7,TRBD1,TRBV12-3/TRBV12-4,CASRPGQGYEQYF,TGTGCCAGCAGGCCGGGACAGGGATACGAGCAGTACTTC
NA,13,TRBJ2-5,TRBD1,TRBV6-1,CATRTGAEETQYF,TGTGCCACCCGGACAGGGGCGGAAGAGACCCAGTACTTC
NA,15,TRBJ1-2,TRBD1,TRBV2,CASSPIATGGSGYTF,TGTGCCAGCAGCCCCATTGCGACAGGGGGCTCAGGCTACACCTTC
many,15,TRBJ2-1,TRBD1,TRBV20-1,CSAFPGQGVRHEQFF,TGCAGTGCTTTTCCGGGACAGGGTGTGAGGCATGAGCAGTTCTTC
many,14,TRBJ1-1,NA,TRBV6-1,CASRGNQGGTEAFF,TGTGCCAGCAGAGGTAATCAGGGTGGCACTGAAGCTTTCTTT
many,17,TRBJ2-3,TRBD2,TRBV5-1,CASSSPGLPRGTDTQYF,TGCGCCAGCAGCTCGCCGGGACTACCACGGGGCACAGATACGCAGTATTTT
few,16,TRBJ1-5,TRBD1,TRBV30,CAWSGSGQGGNQPQHF,TGTGCCTGGAGTGGTTCCGGACAGGGAGGCAATCAGCCCCAGCATTTT
many,15,TRBJ2-3,NA,TRBV7-2,CASSLASGDPDTQYF,TGTGCCAGCAGCTTGGCGTCCGGGGACCCAGATACGCAGTATTTT
many,19,TRBJ2-3,NA,TRBV10-2,CASSESGLRRGTSTDTQYF,TGCGCCAGCAGTGAGTCTGGACTTCGCAGGGGCACTAGCACAGATACGCAGTATTTT
many,15,TRBJ2-7,NA,TRBV28,CASSQSDGGTYEQYF,TGTGCCAGCAGTCAATCGGATGGCGGAACCTACGAGCAGTACTTC
many,14,TRBJ2-5,NA,TRBV6-5,CASSYYGGQETQYF,TGTGCCAGCAGTTACTACGGCGGCCAAGAGACCCAGTACTTC
NA,15,TRBJ2-4,TRBD2,TRBV19,CASSIDRSGSVIQYF,TGTGCCAGTAGTATAGATCGGAGCGGGAGTGTCATTCAGTACTTC